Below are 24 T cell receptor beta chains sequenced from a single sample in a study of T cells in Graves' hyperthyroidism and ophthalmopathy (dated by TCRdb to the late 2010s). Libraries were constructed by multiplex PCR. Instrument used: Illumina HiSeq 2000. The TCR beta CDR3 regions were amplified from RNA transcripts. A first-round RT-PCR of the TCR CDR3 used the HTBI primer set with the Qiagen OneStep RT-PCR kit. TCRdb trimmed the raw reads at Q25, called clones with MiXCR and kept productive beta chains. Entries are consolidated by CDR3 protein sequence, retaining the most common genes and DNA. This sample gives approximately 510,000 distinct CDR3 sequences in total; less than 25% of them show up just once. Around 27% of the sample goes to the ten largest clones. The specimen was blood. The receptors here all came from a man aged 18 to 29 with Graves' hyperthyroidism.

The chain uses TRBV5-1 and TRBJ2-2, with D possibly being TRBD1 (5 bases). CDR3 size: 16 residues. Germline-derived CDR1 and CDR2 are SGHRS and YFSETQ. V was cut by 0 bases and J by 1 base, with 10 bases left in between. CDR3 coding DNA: TGCGCCAGCAGCTTGGCCCTCCAGGGGAACACCGGGGAGCTGTTTTTT. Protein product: CASSLALQGNTGELFF.

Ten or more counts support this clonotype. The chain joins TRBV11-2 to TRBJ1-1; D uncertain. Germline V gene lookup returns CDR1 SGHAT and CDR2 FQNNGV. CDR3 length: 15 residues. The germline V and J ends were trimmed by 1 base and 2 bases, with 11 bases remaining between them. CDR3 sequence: CASSLVVSANTEAFF. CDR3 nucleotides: TGTGCCAGCAGCTTAGTCGTTTCGGCAAACACTGAAGCTTTCTTT.

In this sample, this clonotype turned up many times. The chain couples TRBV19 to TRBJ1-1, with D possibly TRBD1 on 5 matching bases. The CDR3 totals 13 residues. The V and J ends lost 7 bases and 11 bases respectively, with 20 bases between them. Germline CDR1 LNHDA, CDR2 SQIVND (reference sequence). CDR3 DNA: TGTGCCAGTAAGGAGCGACAGAGGGACTATGCTTTCTTT. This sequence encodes CASKERQRDYAFF.

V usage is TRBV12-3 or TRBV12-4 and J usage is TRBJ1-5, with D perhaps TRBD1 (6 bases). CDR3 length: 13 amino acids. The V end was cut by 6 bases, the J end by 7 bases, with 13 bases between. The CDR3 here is CASSGGGGQPQHF. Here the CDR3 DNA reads TGTGCCAGCAGCGGGGGGGGCGGCCAGCCCCAGCATTTT.

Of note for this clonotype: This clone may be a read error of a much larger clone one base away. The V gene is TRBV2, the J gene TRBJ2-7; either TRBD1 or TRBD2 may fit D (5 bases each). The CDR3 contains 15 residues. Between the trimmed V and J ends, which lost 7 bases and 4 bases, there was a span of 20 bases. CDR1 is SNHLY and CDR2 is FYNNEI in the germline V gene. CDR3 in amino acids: CASIRDGRPLYEQYF. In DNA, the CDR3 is TGTGCCAGCATCCGGGACGGCCGGCCTTTGTACGAGCAGTACTTC. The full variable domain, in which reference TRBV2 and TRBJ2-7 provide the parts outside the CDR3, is EPEVTQTPSHQVTQMGQEVILRCVPISNHLYFYWYRQILGQKVEFLVSFYNNEISEKSEIFDDQFSVERPDGSNFTLKIRSTKLEDSAMYFCASIRDGRPLYEQYFGPGTRLTVT.

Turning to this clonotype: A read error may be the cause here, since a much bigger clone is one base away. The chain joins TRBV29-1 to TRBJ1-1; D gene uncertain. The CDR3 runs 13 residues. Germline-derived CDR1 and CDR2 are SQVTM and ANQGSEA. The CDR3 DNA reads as TGCAGCGTTGGTGCAGGCCTGAACTCTGAAGCTTTCTTT. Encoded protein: CSVGAGLNSEAFF.

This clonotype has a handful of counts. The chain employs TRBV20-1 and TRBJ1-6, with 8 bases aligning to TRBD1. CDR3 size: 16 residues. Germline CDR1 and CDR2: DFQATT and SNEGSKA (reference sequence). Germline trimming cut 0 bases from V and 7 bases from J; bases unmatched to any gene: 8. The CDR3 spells CSARDRRTGWNSPLHF. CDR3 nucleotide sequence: TGCAGTGCTAGAGACCGACGGACAGGGTGGAATTCACCCCTCCACTTT.

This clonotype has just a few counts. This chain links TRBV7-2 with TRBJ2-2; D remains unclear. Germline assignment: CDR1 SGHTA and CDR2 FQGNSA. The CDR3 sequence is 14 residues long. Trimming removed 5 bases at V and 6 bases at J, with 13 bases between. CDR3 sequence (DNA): TGTGCCAGCAGCCCGATTCAGTCCCCCGGGGAGCTGTTTTTT. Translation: CASSPIQSPGELFF.

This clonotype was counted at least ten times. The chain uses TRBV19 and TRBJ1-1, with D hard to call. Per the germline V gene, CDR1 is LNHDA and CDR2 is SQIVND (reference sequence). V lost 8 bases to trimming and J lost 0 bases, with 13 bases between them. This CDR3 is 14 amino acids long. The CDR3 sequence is CASSRELMNTEAFF. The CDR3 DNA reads TGTGCCAGTTCCCGGGAGCTAATGAACACTGAAGCTTTCTTT.

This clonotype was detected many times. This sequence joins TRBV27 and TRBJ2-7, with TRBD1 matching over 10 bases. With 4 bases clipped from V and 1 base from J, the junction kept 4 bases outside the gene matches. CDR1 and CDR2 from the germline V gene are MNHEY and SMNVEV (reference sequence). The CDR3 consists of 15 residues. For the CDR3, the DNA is TGTGCCAGCAGTTGGGGACAGGGGATTTCCTACGAGCAGTACTTC. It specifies CASSWGQGISYEQYF.

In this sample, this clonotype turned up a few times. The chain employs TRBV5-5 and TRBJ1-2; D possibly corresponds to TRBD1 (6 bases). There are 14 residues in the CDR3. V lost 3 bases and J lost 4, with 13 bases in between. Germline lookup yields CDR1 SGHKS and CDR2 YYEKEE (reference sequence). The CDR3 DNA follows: TGTGCCAGCAGCTCGGGGGCTTCTGGCTATGGCTACACCTTC. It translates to CASSSGASGYGYTF.

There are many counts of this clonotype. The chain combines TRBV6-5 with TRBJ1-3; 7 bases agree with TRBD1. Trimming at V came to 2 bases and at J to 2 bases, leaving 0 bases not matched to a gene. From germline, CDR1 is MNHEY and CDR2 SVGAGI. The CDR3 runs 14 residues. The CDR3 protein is CASSYTGAGNTIYF. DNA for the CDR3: TGTGCCAGCAGTTACACAGGGGCTGGAAACACCATATATTTT.

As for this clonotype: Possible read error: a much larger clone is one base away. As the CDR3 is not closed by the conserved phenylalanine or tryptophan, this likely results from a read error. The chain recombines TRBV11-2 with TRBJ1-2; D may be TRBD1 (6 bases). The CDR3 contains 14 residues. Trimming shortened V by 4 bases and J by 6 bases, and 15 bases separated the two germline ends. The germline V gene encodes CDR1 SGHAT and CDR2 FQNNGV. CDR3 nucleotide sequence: TGTGCCAGCAGCTCCTACAGGGTAGGGGATGGCTACACCGTC. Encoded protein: CASSSYRVGDGYTV.

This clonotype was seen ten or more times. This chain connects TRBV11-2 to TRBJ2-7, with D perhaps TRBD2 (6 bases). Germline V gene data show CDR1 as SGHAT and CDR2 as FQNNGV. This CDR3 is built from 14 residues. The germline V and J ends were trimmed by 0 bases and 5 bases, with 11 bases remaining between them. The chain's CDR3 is CASSLDPGGNEQYF. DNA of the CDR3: TGTGCCAGCAGCTTAGATCCAGGAGGGAACGAGCAGTACTTC.

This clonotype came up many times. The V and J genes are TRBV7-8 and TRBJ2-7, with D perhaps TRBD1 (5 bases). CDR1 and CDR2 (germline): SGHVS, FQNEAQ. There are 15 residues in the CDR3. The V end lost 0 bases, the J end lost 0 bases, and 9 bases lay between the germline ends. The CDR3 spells CASSLAPTDSYEQYF. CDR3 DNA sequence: TGTGCCAGCAGCTTAGCCCCGACAGACTCCTACGAGCAGTACTTC.

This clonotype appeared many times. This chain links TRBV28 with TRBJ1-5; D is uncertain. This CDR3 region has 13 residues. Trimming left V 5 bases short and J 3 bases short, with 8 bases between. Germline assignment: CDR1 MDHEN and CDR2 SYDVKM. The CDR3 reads CASSTNFNQPQHF. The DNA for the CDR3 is TGTGCCAGCAGTACCAACTTCAATCAGCCCCAGCATTTT.

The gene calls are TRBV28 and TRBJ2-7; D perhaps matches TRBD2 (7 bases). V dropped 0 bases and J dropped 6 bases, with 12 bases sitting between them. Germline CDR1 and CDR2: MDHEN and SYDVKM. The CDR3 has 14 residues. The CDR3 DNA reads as TGTGCCAGCAGTTTATGGGGGGGGCAAGGCGAGCAGTACTTC. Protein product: CASSLWGGQGEQYF.

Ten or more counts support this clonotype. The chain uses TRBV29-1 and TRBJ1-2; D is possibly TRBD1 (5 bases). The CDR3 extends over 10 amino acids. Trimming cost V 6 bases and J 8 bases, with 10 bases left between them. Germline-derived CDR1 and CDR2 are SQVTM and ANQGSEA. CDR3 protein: CSVLRDGYTF. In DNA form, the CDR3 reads TGCAGCGTGCTCAGGGACGGCTACACCTTC.

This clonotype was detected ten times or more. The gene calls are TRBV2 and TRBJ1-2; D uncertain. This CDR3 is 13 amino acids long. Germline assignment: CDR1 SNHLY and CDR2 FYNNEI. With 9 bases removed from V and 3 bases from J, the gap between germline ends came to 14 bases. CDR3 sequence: CASEHRMDYGYTF. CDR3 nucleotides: TGTGCCAGTGAACATCGAATGGACTATGGCTACACCTTC.

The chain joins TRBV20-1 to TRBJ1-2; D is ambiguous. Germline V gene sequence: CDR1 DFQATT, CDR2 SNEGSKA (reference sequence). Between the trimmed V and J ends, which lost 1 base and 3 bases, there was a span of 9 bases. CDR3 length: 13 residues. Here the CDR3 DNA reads TGCAGTGCTAGAGTTGGCAGTCACTATGGCTACACCTTC. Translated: CSARVGSHYGYTF.

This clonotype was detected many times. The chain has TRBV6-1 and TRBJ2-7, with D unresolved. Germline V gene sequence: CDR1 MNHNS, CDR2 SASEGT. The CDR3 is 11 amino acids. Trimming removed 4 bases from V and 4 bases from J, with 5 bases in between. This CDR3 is CASSVIYEQYF. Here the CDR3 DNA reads TGTGCCAGCAGTGTTATATACGAGCAGTACTTC.

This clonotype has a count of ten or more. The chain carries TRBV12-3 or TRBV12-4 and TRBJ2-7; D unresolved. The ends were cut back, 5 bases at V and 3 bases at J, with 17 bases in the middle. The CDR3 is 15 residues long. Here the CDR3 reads CASSPSPAGGYEQYF. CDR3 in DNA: TGTGCCAGCAGTCCATCCCCGGCAGGCGGCTACGAGCAGTACTTC.

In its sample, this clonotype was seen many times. DNA for the CDR3: TGTGCCAGCAGCCCCCGGGTTGGGCGGGAGACCCAGTACTTC. Translation: CASSPRVGRETQYF. This chain joins TRBV11-3 and TRBJ2-5; no firm D call. The CDR3 sequence is 14 residues long. CDR1 SGHNT and CDR2 YENEEA come from the germline V gene. V was clipped by 5 bases and J by 5 bases, with 15 bases between them.

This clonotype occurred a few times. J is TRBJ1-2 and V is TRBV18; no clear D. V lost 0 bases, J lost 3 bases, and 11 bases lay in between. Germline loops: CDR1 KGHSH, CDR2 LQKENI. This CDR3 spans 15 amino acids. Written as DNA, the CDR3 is TGTGCCAGCTCACCACCTGGGTGGCGCGACTATGGCTACACCTTC. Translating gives CASSPPGWRDYGYTF.